This is a list of T cell receptor beta chains from one sample in a study of cytomegalovirus exposure and HLA in healthy donors. TCRdb's table, derived via immunoSEQ multiplex PCR, lists solely in-frame clones and lacks some. Of about 220,000 clones listed, 90% to 95% are singletons. Sequenced: PBMCs. These receptors originate from a woman aged 18-29 years in good health and CMV-seronegative. CDR3s include the opening cysteine and the closing phenylalanine or tryptophan. A D gene is named only where the DNA matches it firmly. Size values are once, few and many counts, or a class for expanded clones, and some rows have none.

j_call v_call clone_size d_call cdr3_nt cdr3_aa
TRBJ2-3 TRBV7-6 . TRBD2 TGTGCCAGCAGCCCGTTAGCGGGAGGGTACACAGATACGCAGTATTTT CASSPLAGGYTDTQYF
TRBJ2-2 TRBV30 . TRBD1 TGTGCCTGGAGCGTGGGACAGGGGGCGGCCGGGGAGCTGTTTTTT CAWSVGQGAAGELFF
TRBJ2-4 TRBV19 . . TGTGCCAGTAGTTTCGCGGGATACATTCAGTACTTC CASSFAGYIQYF
TRBJ2-7 TRBV10-2 . . TGCGCCAGCAGTGAACCAGGCCTATACTACGAGCAGTACTTC CASSEPGLYYEQYF
TRBJ1-2 TRBV14 . TRBD1 TGTGCCAGCAGCCCGGGACAGGCATTATTCTTTGGCCACACCTTC CASSPGQALFFGHTF
TRBJ2-7 TRBV18 . TRBD2 TGTGCCAGCTCACCTCTACTGGGAGGGACTAGCAGTAGCGAGCAGTACTTC CASSPLLGGTSSSEQYF
TRBJ2-3 TRBV19 once . TGTGCCAGTAGCAAACAGCTTCGTTTCACAGATACGCAGTATTTT CASSKQLRFTDTQYF
TRBJ1-1 TRBV5-6 . . TGTGCCAGCAGCTCGCCGACAGACGTTATGAACACTGAAGCTTTCTTT CASSSPTDVMNTEAFF
TRBJ1-4 TRBV4-1 . TRBD1 TGCGCCAGCAGCCACAGGACAGGGGGTGAAAAACTGTTTTTT CASSHRTGGEKLFF
TRBJ2-7 TRBV6-5 . TRBD2 TGTGCCAGCAGTCTTGGACTAGCGGCGGGCGAGCAGTACTTC CASSLGLAAGEQYF
TRBJ2-5 TRBV11-2 . . TGTGCCAGCAGCTTAGACGGGAGGAGGGGAGGGGGCCAAGAGACCCAGTACTTC CASSLDGRRGGGQETQYF
TRBJ1-5 TRBV7-9 . . TGTGCCAGCAGTTATCAGGGAGGTCAGCCCCAGCATTTT CASSYQGGQPQHF
TRBJ1-5 TRBV28 . TRBD1 TGTGCCAGCAGTTTGACAGGGCCAAATCAGCCCCAGCATTTT CASSLTGPNQPQHF
TRBJ2-7 TRBV19 . . TGTGCCAGTAGTGCCCAGGGGAAGGGATCCTACGAGCAGTACTTC CASSAQGKGSYEQYF
TRBJ1-1 TRBV27 . TRBD1 TGTGCCAGCAGTCTACTCCCGGGACAGCAGAACACTGAAGCTTTCTTT CASSLLPGQQNTEAFF
TRBJ1-5 TRBV9 . . TGTGCCAGCAGCGTAGAGGGGTATCAGCCCCAGCATTTT CASSVEGYQPQHF
TRBJ1-6 TRBV28 . TRBD1 TGTGCCAGCAGTGGGACAGGGGGGGAGTATAATTCACCCCTCCACTTT CASSGTGGEYNSPLHF
TRBJ2-3 TRBV5-4 . TRBD2 TGTGCCACCTACCATGGGCGGGAGTTCGCAGATACGCAGTATTTT CATYHGREFADTQYF
TRBJ2-1 TRBV21-1 . . TGTGCCAGCAGCAGTCGGGAAGGGACAGGGGTCGACAATGAGCAGTTCTTC CASSSREGTGVDNEQFF
TRBJ1-5 TRBV27 . TRBD1 TGTGCCAGCAGTTTAGTTCAGGGGGCTCAGCCCCAGCATTTT CASSLVQGAQPQHF
TRBJ1-5 TRBV7-9 . TRBD1 TGTGCCAGCAGCCCACAAGATTGGACAGGCGAATTCCGGCCCCAGCATTTT CASSPQDWTGEFRPQHF
TRBJ1-4 TRBV28 . . TGTGCCAGCAGCCTTGACGGACCCGAGGGAAAACTGTTTTTT CASSLDGPEGKLFF
TRBJ2-7 TRBV9 . TRBD1 TGTGCCAGCAGCGTCGTTCCAGGGGGCCTCCCTTACGAGCAGTACTTC CASSVVPGGLPYEQYF
TRBJ2-5 TRBV27 . . TGTGCCAGCAGCTTCGGGAGTTACCAAGAGACCCAGTACTTC CASSFGSYQETQYF
TRBJ2-7 TRBV6-1 . TRBD2 TGTGCCAGCACCCGACTAGCGGGAGGGTACGAGCAGTACTTC CASTRLAGGYEQYF
TRBJ2-7 TRBV5-1 few . TGCGCCAGCAGCTTGGACAGGGCGTACGAGCAGTACTTC CASSLDRAYEQYF
TRBJ2-2 TRBV28 . TRBD2 TGTGCCAGCAGCCCCGGGGGACTAGCGGGAGTCGGGGAGCTGTTTTTT CASSPGGLAGVGELFF
TRBJ2-7 TRBV11-2 few . TGTGCCAGCACCTCAGGTTACGAGCAGTACTTC CASTSGYEQYF
TRBJ2-7 TRBV10-3 . TRBD1 TGTGCCAGTAAAAGGGGACAGGGGATGTACGAGCAGTACTTC CASKRGQGMYEQYF
TRBJ1-1 TRBV11-2 . . TGTGCCAGCAGCTTATTAGGGGCCTTATTGAAACCCCCTGAAGCTTTCTTT CASSLLGALLKPPEAFF
TRBJ2-3 TRBV6-4 . TRBD2 TGTGCCAGCAGTGCATTAGCGGGGGGTTACACAGATACGCAGTATTTT CASSALAGGYTDTQYF
TRBJ1-2 TRBV7-9 . TRBD1 TGTGCCAGCAGCCTGGACAGGGGCGGCTATGGCTACACCTTC CASSLDRGGYGYTF
TRBJ1-5 TRBV11-2 . . TGTGCCAGCAGCTTAGATCTACCCGGGAGCGGTCAGCCCCAGCATTTT CASSLDLPGSGQPQHF
TRBJ2-1 TRBV25-1 . . TGTGCCAGCTCCCAAAAGAACAGACTAAATGAGCAGTTCTTC CASSQKNRLNEQFF
TRBJ1-1 TRBV6-1 . . TGTGCCAGCAGCTCTGGCGGGCGCGAAGCTTTCTTT CASSSGGREAFF
TRBJ2-7 TRBV14 few . TGTGCCAGCAGCCGGAGGGACGGGACCTACGAGCAGTACTTC CASSRRDGTYEQYF
TRBJ1-2 TRBV4-1 . . TGCGCCAGCAGCCAAGCCGGGGTTACTAACTATGGCTACACCTTC CASSQAGVTNYGYTF
TRBJ1-2 TRBV19 . TRBD1 TGTGCCAGTAGTATATTATGGACAGGGACGAACTATGGCTACACCTTC CASSILWTGTNYGYTF
TRBJ1-1 TRBV6-5 . . TGTGCCAGCGGCGAAGCGGGGACGGGGGCTTTCTTT CASGEAGTGAFF
TRBJ1-4 TRBV29-1 . . TGCAGCGTTGCGTACAGTGGAAATGAAAAACTGTTTTTT CSVAYSGNEKLFF
TRBJ2-1 TRBV5-1 . TRBD2 TGCGCCAGCAGCTTGGGAAGTTTATTGCGGGAGGGCGAGGAGCAGTTCTTC CASSLGSLLREGEEQFF
TRBJ2-3 TRBV6-1 . TRBD2 TGTGCCAGCAGTGCCCCGAGGAGAGGGGCGGGAGGGCCGGATACGCAGTATTTT CASSAPRRGAGGPDTQYF
TRBJ1-1 TRBV6-5 few . TGTGCCAGCAGTCCAACCAATAGTCCCACTGAAGCTTTCTTT CASSPTNSPTEAFF
TRBJ2-3 TRBV5-1 . TRBD2 TGCGCCAGCAGCTTGTTCGGTTGGGCTAGCGGTACTAGCACAGATACGCAGTATTTT CASSLFGWASGTSTDTQYF
TRBJ2-7 TRBV6-6 . . TGTGCCAGCAGTTACTCTGAGAGTTTAGCCTACGAGCAGTACTTC CASSYSESLAYEQYF
TRBJ2-7 TRBV11-2 . . TGTGCCAGCAGCTTAGGGTCGAGGGCCTACGAGCAGTACTTC CASSLGSRAYEQYF
TRBJ2-7 TRBV4-2 . TRBD1 TGTGCCAGCAGCCAAGATCGAGGGGACAGGAGCTCCTACGAGCAGTACTTC CASSQDRGDRSSYEQYF
TRBJ2-2 TRBV7-9 . TRBD2 TGTGCCAGCATCCCCACCGCGGGAGTGAGCACCGGGGAGCTGTTTTTT CASIPTAGVSTGELFF
TRBJ1-1 TRBV5-8 . . TGTGCCAGCAGCTTGAGATGTGTAGGGGACACTGAAGCTTTCTTT CASSLRCVGDTEAFF
TRBJ2-1 TRBV28 . TRBD2 TGTGCCAGCAGTTTTCCCGCGGGAGGTTACAATGAGCAGTTCTTC CASSFPAGGYNEQFF
TRBJ2-7 TRBV5-4 . TRBD2 TGTGCCAGCAGCCCAGCCGGGACTAGGAACCTCTACGAGCAGTACTTC CASSPAGTRNLYEQYF
TRBJ1-5 TRBV6-5 few . TGTGCCAGTAGGGGGGGAAGCAATCAGCCCCAGCATTTT CASRGGSNQPQHF
TRBJ2-2 TRBV15 . . TGTGCCACCAGCAGAGATTTCACAGTTGTCGGGGAGCTGTTTTTT CATSRDFTVVGELFF
TRBJ2-1 TRBV19 . TRBD2 TGTGCCAGTAGTCCCACGGGACTAGCGGGATACAATGAGCAGTTCTTC CASSPTGLAGYNEQFF
TRBJ1-1 TRBV30 . . TGTGCCTGGAGTGTGGGACCGGGGGTGAACACTGAAGCTTTCTTT CAWSVGPGVNTEAFF